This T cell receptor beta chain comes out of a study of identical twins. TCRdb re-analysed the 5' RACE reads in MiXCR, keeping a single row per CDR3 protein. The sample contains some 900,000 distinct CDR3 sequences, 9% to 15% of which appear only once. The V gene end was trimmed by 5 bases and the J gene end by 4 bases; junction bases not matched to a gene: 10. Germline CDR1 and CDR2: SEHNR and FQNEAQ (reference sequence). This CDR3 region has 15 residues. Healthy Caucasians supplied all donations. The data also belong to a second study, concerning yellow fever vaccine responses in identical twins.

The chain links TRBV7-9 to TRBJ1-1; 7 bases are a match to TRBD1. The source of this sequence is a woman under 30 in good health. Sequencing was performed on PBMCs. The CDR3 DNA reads TGTGCCAGCAGCACCAGACAGGGAGTCAGCACTGAAGCTTTCTTT. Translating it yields CASSTRQGVSTEAFF.